This T cell receptor beta chain is from a study of patients and donors after allogeneic stem cell transplantation. This clonotype showed up just a few times. One entry per CDR3 protein results from TCRdb running MiXCR on the RT-PCR reads. The sample consists of some 960,000 distinct CDR3 sequences, 15% to 20% of them appearing once. V lost 3 bases and J 8 bases, leaving 16 bases between the germline ends. The CDR3 has 15 amino acids. The source material was blood, either unsorted or a sorted T cell fraction (not recorded which). V is TRBV12-3 or TRBV12-4 and J is TRBJ1-4, with a tentative D call TRBD1 (5 bases). This receptor was taken from a human donor who was either an allogeneic HSCT recipient or a stem cell or donor lymphocyte infusion donor (not recorded which). It is not recorded whose cells these are; they may come from a transplant donor. CDR3 DNA: TGTGCCAGCAGTTTGGGGCAGGGAGGAGGAGAAAAACTGTTTTTT. Protein sequence: CASSLGQGGGEKLFF.